This T cell receptor beta chain came from a study of T cell clones after liver transplantation. The overall study: At least one year of complete immunosuppression withdrawal without enzymes over twice normal defined tolerance.

After removal of 7 bases from V and 5 bases from J, the junction contained 7 bases not matched to a gene. The CDR3 runs to 13 residues. Per the germline V gene, CDR1 is MNHEY and CDR2 is SMNVEV (reference sequence). Clones were sequenced by immunoSEQ multiplex PCR, and TCRdb holds only the in-frame ones, with some missing. The table lists about 58,000 clones, 70% of them singletons. To note about this clone: Its antigen remains unknown.

General observations from the study: These preliminary findings come from unstandardized post-transplant sampling times.

Thawed unstimulated PBMCs were FACS-sorted by CD3, CD4 and CD8 into two populations. Sample: CD4+ T cells from blood, taken at the approximately 16-month timepoint. The chain links TRBV27 to TRBJ1-1, with 7 bases identical to TRBD1. This clonotype was obtained from a human patient who received a liver transplant. A share of the T cells may be of graft donor origin. The CDR3 sequence is CASKLRGRTEAFF. The CDR3 region has the DNA TGTGCCAGCAAACTTAGGGGGCGGACTGAAGCTTTCTTT.